These T cell receptor beta chains were read from a single sample in a study of T cell clones after liver transplantation. TCRdb keeps only in-frame clones here, not all; method: immunoSEQ multiplex PCR. Of 45,000 to 60,000 clones in the sample, roughly nine tenths were seen once. Sample: CD8+ T cells from blood, taken 12 months after liver transplant. The origin of the receptors is a human patient who received a liver transplant. Some of these T cells may belong to the graft donor. The CDR3 runs from the conserved cysteine through the conserved F or W. The order of the fields is J gene, clone size, D gene, V gene, CDR3 protein, CDR3 DNA. The D gene is left open where the match is weak. Clone size, where shown, is once, few, many, or a class for clones that have expanded.

TRBJ1-1 | - | - | TRBV27 | CASSASYTEAFF | TGTGCCAGCAGTGCTTCATACACTGAAGCTTTCTTT
TRBJ1-1 | - | - | TRBV6-5 | CASSYSGSSSTEAFF | TGTGCCAGCAGTTACTCGGGGAGCTCGAGCACTGAAGCTTTCTTT
TRBJ1-1 | - | - | TRBV5-1 | CASSPIDALRTEAFF | TGCGCCAGCAGCCCCATAGACGCCCTTAGAACTGAAGCTTTCTTT
TRBJ2-1 | - | TRBD2 | TRBV15 | CATSRDGRDYSGVSEQFF | TGTGCCACCAGCAGAGATGGGCGGGACTATTCGGGAGTGAGTGAGCAGTTCTTC
TRBJ2-7 | - | - | TRBV27 | CASSSPRGTYEQYF | TGTGCCAGCAGTTCCCCCAGGGGCACCTACGAGCAGTACTTC
TRBJ1-2 | - | TRBD1 | TRBV19 | CASSIGTAVYGYTF | TGTGCCAGTAGTATCGGGACAGCAGTCTATGGCTACACCTTC
TRBJ2-1 | - | TRBD2 | TRBV11-2 | CASSLFPGLEKNEQFF | TGTGCCAGCAGCCTCTTCCCCGGACTAGAGAAAAATGAGCAGTTCTTC
TRBJ2-7 | - | TRBD2 | TRBV28 | CASKSTFREREAYEQYF | TGTGCCAGCAAATCAACTTTCCGGGAGCGGGAGGCCTACGAGCAGTACTTC
TRBJ2-7 | - | TRBD2 | TRBV4-3 | CASSQDISGSYEQYF | TGCGCCAGCAGCCAAGATATAAGCGGGAGTTACGAGCAGTACTTC
TRBJ1-5 | - | - | TRBV30 | CAWGTEAQPQHF | TGTGCCTGGGGTACAGAGGCTCAGCCCCAGCATTTT
TRBJ2-2 | - | - | TRBV9 | CASSSQSFGELWAPELFF | TGTGCCAGCAGCTCCCAAAGTTTCGGGGAGCTATGGGCACCAGAGCTGTTTTTT
TRBJ2-3 | - | - | TRBV4-1 | CASSQALLAEDTQYF | TGCGCCAGCAGCCAAGCTTTATTAGCGGAAGATACGCAGTATTTT
TRBJ2-1 | - | TRBD1 | TRBV6-6 | CASSTGTATYNEQFF | TGTGCCAGCAGTACGGGGACAGCTACCTACAATGAGCAGTTCTTC
TRBJ1-4 | - | - | TRBV28 | CASRARSIEKLFF | TGTGCCAGCAGGGCCAGGTCAATTGAAAAACTGTTTTTT
TRBJ1-1 | once | - | TRBV2 | CASSSESNTEAFF | TGTGCCAGCAGTTCAGAATCAAACACTGAAGCTTTCTTT
TRBJ2-2 | once | TRBD2 | TRBV19 | CASSMRGTSGRVAGELFF | TGTGCCAGTAGTATGCGGGGGACTAGCGGGAGAGTGGCCGGGGAGCTGTTTTTT
TRBJ2-7 | - | TRBD2 | TRBV2 | CASSGGLARESPYEQYF | TGTGCCAGCAGTGGCGGACTAGCCCGGGAGTCCCCCTACGAGCAGTACTTC
TRBJ1-5 | - | - | TRBV28 | CASSLLVAYSNQPQHF | TGTGCCAGCAGTTTATTGGTAGCCTATAGCAATCAGCCCCAGCATTTT
TRBJ2-1 | - | - | TRBV19 | CASSMIRAPNEQFF | TGTGCCAGTAGTATGATAAGGGCCCCAAATGAGCAGTTCTTC
TRBJ2-7 | - | - | TRBV9 | CASSVGGKFAYEQYF | TGTGCCAGCAGCGTAGGCGGGAAGTTCGCCTACGAGCAGTACTTC
TRBJ2-1 | - | TRBD2 | TRBV28 | CASRGTGTSAYNEQFF | TGTGCCAGCAGGGGTACCGGGACTAGCGCTTACAATGAGCAGTTCTTC
TRBJ1-1 | - | - | TRBV18 | CASSPPRRPASTEAFF | TGTGCCAGCTCACCACCCCGCAGGCCGGCGAGCACTGAAGCTTTCTTT
TRBJ2-7 | - | - | TRBV28 | CASSAQGYEQYF | TGTGCCAGCAGTGCTCAGGGGTACGAGCAGTACTTC
TRBJ1-1 | - | - | TRBV27 | CASSFSPWDLLTRPEAFF | TGTGCCAGCAGTTTTTCCCCCTGGGACCTATTAACCCGCCCTGAAGCTTTCTTT
TRBJ1-1 | - | - | TRBV29-1 | CSVYQGGEAFF | TGCAGCGTATACCAAGGGGGTGAAGCTTTCTTT
TRBJ1-1 | - | - | TRBV7-9 | CASGNTEGTEAFF | TGTGCCAGCGGGAACACAGAAGGGACTGAAGCTTTCTTT
TRBJ2-3 | - | - | TRBV27 | CASSSLTGPGTDTQYF | TGTGCCAGCAGTTCGTTGACAGGCCCCGGCACAGATACGCAGTATTTT
TRBJ2-7 | - | - | TRBV13 | CASSLNRESTEQYF | TGTGCCAGCAGCTTAAATCGGGAGTCTACCGAGCAGTACTTC
TRBJ2-3 | once | - | TRBV5-4 | CASSFTDTQYF | TGTGCCAGCAGCTTCACAGATACGCAGTATTTT
TRBJ2-1 | once | - | TRBV7-9 | CASSMPRRSSYNEQFF | TGTGCCAGCAGCATGCCCCGGCGAAGCTCCTACAATGAGCAGTTCTTC